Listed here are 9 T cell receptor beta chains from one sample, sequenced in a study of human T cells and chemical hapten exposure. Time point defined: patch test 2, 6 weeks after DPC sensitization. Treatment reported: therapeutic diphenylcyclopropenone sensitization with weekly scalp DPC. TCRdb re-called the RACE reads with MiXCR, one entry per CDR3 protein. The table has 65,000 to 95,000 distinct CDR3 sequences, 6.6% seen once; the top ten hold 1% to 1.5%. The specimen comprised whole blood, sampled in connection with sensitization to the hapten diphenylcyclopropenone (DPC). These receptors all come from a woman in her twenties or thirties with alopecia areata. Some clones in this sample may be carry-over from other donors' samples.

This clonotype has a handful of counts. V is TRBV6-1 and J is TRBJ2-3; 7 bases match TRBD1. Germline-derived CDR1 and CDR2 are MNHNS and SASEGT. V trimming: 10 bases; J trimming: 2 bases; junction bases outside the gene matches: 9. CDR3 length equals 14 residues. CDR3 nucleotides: TGTGCCACCTCTGCAACAGGGGACACAGATACGCAGTATTTT. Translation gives CATSATGDTDTQYF.

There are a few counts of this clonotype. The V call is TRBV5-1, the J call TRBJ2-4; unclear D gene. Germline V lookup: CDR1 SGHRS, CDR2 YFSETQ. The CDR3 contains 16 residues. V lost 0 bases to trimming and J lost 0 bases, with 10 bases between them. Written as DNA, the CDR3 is TGCGCCAGCAGCTTGGATCCAGATGTAGCCAAAAACATTCAGTACTTC. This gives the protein CASSLDPDVAKNIQYF.

Written as DNA, the CDR3 is TGTGCCAGCAGCTTGAAGCGGGGGGGCGATGAGACCCAGTACTTC. It codes for CASSLKRGGDETQYF. The chain joins TRBV5-8 to TRBJ2-5; 10 bases are shared with TRBD2. The CDR3 extends over 15 amino acids. The germline V gene encodes CDR1 SGHTS and CDR2 YDEGEE. V dropped 1 base and J dropped 5; count of bases not matched to a gene: 5.

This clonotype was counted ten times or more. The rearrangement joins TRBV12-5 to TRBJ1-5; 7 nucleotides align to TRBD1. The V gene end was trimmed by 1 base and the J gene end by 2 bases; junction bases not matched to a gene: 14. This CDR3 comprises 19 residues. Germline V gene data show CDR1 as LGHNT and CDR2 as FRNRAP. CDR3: CASGLDPGQTYNRNQPQHF. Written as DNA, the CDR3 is TGTGCTAGTGGTTTGGACCCGGGACAGACTTATAATCGCAATCAGCCCCAGCATTTT.

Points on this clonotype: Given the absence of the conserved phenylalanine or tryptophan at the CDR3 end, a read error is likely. CDR3 residues: CASSGAGIPTDTQYS. Written as DNA, the CDR3 is TGTGCCAGCAGTGGAGCGGGGATACCCACAGATACGCAGTATTCT. The chain employs TRBV6-4 and TRBJ2-3; 7 bases align to TRBD2. Losses at the gene ends were 4 bases for V and 2 bases for J; bases not matched to a gene: 6. This CDR3 is built from 15 residues. CDR1 MRHNA and CDR2 SNTAGT come from the germline V gene.

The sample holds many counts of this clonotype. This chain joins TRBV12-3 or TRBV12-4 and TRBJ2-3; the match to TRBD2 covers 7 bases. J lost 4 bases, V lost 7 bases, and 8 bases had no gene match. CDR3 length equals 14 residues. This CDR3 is CASTSGGIADTQYF. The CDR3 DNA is TGTGCCAGCACCTCCGGGGGGATCGCAGATACGCAGTATTTT.

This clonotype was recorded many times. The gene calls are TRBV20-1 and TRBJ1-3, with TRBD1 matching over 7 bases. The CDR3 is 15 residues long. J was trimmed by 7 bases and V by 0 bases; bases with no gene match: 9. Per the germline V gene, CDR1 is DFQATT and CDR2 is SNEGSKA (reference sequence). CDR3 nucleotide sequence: TGCAGTGCTAGAGATGGCAGGGGGAATATCAACACCATATATTTT. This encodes CSARDGRGNINTIYF.

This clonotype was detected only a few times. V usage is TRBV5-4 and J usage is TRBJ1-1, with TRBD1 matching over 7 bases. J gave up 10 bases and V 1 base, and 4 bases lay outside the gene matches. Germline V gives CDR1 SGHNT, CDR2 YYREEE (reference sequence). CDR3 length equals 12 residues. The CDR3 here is CASSLLGTAAFF. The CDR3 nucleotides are TGTGCCAGCAGCTTGTTGGGGACAGCAGCTTTCTTT.

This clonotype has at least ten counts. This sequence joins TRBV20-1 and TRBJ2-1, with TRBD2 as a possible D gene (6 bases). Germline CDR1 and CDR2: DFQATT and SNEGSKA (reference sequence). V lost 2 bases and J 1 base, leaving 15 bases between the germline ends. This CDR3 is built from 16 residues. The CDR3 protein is CSARRLGGESYNEQFF. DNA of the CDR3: TGCAGTGCTAGAAGATTGGGCGGGGAGTCCTACAATGAGCAGTTCTTC.